Listed here are 12 T cell receptor beta chains from one sample, sequenced in a study of shared clonotypes between healthy human individuals. CD45RO-negative, CCR7-selected cells formed the naive CD8 fraction, which excluded terminally differentiated effector memory CD45RA+ cells. Data came from immunoSEQ multiplex PCR; TCRdb stores just in-frame clones and leaves some out. The table has about 800,000 clones, about 96% seen once. The sequenced material came from naive CD8+ T cells sorted from blood. These receptors were collected from a man aged 25 to 45 in good health.

A word on this clone: The identical CDR3 is also encoded by other nucleotide sequences in the sample. This chain uses TRBV7-9 with TRBJ2-7; the D is unclear. The germline gives CDR1 SEHNR, CDR2 FQNEAQ (reference sequence). The CDR3 contains 12 residues. The germline V and J ends were trimmed by 6 bases and 2 bases, with 8 bases remaining between them. CDR3 in amino acids: CASSSGTYEQYF. The CDR3 DNA is TGTGCCAGCAGTTCCGGTACCTACGAGCAGTACTTC.

In its sample, this clone was seen once. This sequence joins TRBV5-1 and TRBJ1-3; D is ambiguous. Germline CDR1 SGHRS, CDR2 YFSETQ. Trimming pared 0 bases from V and 0 bases from J, leaving 10 bases between. CDR3 length: 16 residues. The CDR3 DNA is TGCGCCAGCAGCTTGGGCAACATTCACTCTGGAAACACCATATATTTT. Encoded protein: CASSLGNIHSGNTIYF.

The V gene is TRBV11-2, the J gene TRBJ2-1; no firm D call. Germline loops: CDR1 SGHAT, CDR2 FQNNGV. V shed 3 bases and J shed 4 bases, with 13 bases lying between them. This CDR3 has 15 residues. In nucleotides, the CDR3 is TGTGCCAGCAGCTTCGGCTTTGGAGAGTACAATGAGCAGTTCTTC. Residues: CASSFGFGEYNEQFF.

The gene calls are TRBV25-1 and TRBJ2-7; D perhaps matches TRBD2 (5 bases). From germline, CDR1 is MGHDK and CDR2 SYGVNS. This CDR3 spans 14 amino acids. V was pared by 3 bases and J by 4 bases, with 13 bases between. CDR3: CASSDGLPYYEQYF. The CDR3 DNA sequence: TGTGCCAGCAGTGACGGACTGCCGTATTACGAGCAGTACTTC.

V and J are TRBV2 and TRBJ2-7; unclear D gene. Germline values: CDR1 SNHLY, CDR2 FYNNEI. Deletions cut 7 bases from V and 2 bases from J, with 15 bases between. The CDR3 has 14 amino acids. The CDR3 DNA follows: TGTGCCAGCATCCGGAACATTGGGACCTACGAGCAGTACTTC. It translates to CASIRNIGTYEQYF.

The chain is built from TRBV7-9 and TRBJ2-7; D is uncertain. Trimming took 5 bases from V and 5 from J, leaving 10 bases between them. Per the germline V gene, CDR1 is SEHNR and CDR2 is FQNEAQ (reference sequence). The CDR3 length is 12 residues. The CDR3 coding sequence is TGTGCCAGCAGCCGCGATTTAGACGAGCAGTACTTC. Translation: CASSRDLDEQYF.

Comments on this clone: The sample holds other DNA sequences that translate to the same CDR3. V and J are TRBV29-1 and TRBJ2-7; possibly TRBD1 for D (5 bases). V lost 6 bases to trimming and J lost 0 bases, with 9 bases between them. Germline assignment: CDR1 SQVTM and CDR2 ANQGSEA. The CDR3 is 12 residues long. The CDR3 spells CSVTDSSYEQYF. The CDR3 region has the DNA TGCAGCGTAACCGACAGCTCCTACGAGCAGTACTTC.

Written as DNA, the CDR3 is TGTGCCAGCACCCAAACGGACCCGAGGGACACCGGGGAGCTGTTTTTT. Translating gives CASTQTDPRDTGELFF. The rearrangement links TRBV27 to TRBJ2-2; D perhaps matches TRBD2 (5 bases). Looked up from germline, CDR1 is MNHEY and CDR2 is SMNVEV (reference sequence). V was clipped by 7 bases and J by 3 bases, with 18 bases between them. There are 16 residues in the CDR3.

The J gene is TRBJ2-7, the V gene TRBV5-4, with D uncertain. The V end was cut by 7 bases, the J end by 5 bases, with 10 bases between. The CDR3 is 11 amino acids. Germline V gives CDR1 SGHNT, CDR2 YYREEE (reference sequence). The DNA for the CDR3 is TGTGCCAGCGGTCTCACGGACGAGCAGTACTTC. Residues: CASGLTDEQYF.

The CDR3 sequence is CSGGQRTEAFF. DNA of the CDR3: TGCAGTGGGGGGCAGAGGACTGAAGCTTTCTTT. The chain employs TRBV20-1 and TRBJ1-1; D is perhaps TRBD1 (6 bases). Trimming left V 7 bases short and J 5 bases short, with 11 bases between. Germline lookup yields CDR1 DFQATT and CDR2 SNEGSKA (reference sequence). The CDR3 loop spans 11 amino acids.

The chain joins TRBV5-8 to TRBJ2-3; 11 nucleotides agree with TRBD2. The CDR3 is 16 amino acids. Per germline, CDR1 SGHTS and CDR2 YDEGEE. Losses at the gene ends were 4 bases for V and 0 bases for J; bases not matched to a gene: 4. The CDR3 is CASSLRTSGSTDTQYF. CDR3 coding DNA: TGTGCCAGCAGCCTCCGGACTAGCGGGAGCACAGATACGCAGTATTTT.

Remarks on this clone: This same CDR3 is encoded by further DNA sequences in the sample. The CDR3 loop is CSVDGSSYNEQFF. In DNA, the CDR3 is TGCAGCGTTGACGGAAGCTCCTACAATGAGCAGTTCTTC. The V call is TRBV29-1, the J call TRBJ2-1; D not certain. Trimming left V 3 bases short and J 0 bases short, with 6 bases between. The CDR3 is 13 residues long. The germline V gene has CDR1 SQVTM and CDR2 ANQGSEA.